This TCR beta chain was sequenced during a study of neurological immune-mediated disorders. The CDR3 has 17 amino acids. From germline, CDR1 is LGHDT and CDR2 YNNKEL (reference sequence). Trimming pared 0 bases from V and 1 base from J, leaving 15 bases between. TCRdb reprocessed the 5' RACE reads with MiXCR, giving one entry per CDR3 protein. The profile shows 30,000 to 40,000 distinct CDR3 sequences, more than 6.5% of them singletons. The receptor comes from a woman aged 40 to 55 in good health. Sequenced: PBMCs. V and J are TRBV3-1 and TRBJ2-5; maybe TRBD1 (5 bases). The CDR3 sequence is CASSQDRGNSIQETQYF. The DNA of the CDR3 is TGTGCCAGCAGCCAAGATAGGGGTAACTCGATCCAAGAGACCCAGTACTTC.